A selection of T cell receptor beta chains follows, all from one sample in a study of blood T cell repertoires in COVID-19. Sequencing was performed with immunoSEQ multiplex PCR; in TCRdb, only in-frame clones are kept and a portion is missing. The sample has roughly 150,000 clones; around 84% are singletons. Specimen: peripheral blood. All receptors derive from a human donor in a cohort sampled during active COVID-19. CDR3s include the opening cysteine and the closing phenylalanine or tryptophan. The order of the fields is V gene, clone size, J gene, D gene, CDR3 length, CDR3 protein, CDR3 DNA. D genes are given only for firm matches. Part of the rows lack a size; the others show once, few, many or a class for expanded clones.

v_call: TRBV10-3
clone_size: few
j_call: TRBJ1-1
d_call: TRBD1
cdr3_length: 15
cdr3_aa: CAISESGQFRAEAFF
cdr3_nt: TGTGCCATCAGTGAGTCGGGACAGTTTAGGGCTGAAGCTTTCTTT

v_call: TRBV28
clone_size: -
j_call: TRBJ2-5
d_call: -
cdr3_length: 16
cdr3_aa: CASSLFFRTIQETQYF
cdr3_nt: TGTGCCAGCAGTTTATTTTTCCGGACAATCCAAGAGACCCAGTACTTC

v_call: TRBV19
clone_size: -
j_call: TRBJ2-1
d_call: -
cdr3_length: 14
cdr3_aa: CASSIGTVYNEQFF
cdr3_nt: TGTGCCAGTAGTATAGGGACAGTCTACAATGAGCAGTTCTTC

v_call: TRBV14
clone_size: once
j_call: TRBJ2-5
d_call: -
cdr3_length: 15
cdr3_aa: CASSQSGSAQETQYF
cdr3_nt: TGTGCCAGCAGCCAATCAGGTTCAGCCCAAGAGACCCAGTACTTC

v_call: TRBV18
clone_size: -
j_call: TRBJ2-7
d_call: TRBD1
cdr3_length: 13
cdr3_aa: CASSGTGMYEQYF
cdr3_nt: TGTGCCAGCTCTGGGACAGGGATGTACGAGCAGTACTTC

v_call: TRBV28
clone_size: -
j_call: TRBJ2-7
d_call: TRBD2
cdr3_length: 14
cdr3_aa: CASSLLQGGVEQYF
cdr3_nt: TGTGCCAGCAGTTTACTGCAGGGAGGGGTCGAGCAGTACTTC

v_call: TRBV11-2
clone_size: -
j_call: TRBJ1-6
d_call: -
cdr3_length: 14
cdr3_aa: CASSLNRDYSPLHF
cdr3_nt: TGTGCCAGCAGCTTAAACAGGGACTACTCACCCCTCCACTTT

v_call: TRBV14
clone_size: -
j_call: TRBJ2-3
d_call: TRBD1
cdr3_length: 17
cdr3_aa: CASSQVSQGSGSDTQYF
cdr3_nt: TGTGCCAGCAGCCAAGTGTCACAGGGGAGTGGATCAGATACGCAGTATTTT

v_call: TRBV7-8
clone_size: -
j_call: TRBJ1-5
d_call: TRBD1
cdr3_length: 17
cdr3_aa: CASSGRTGSGVSQPQHF
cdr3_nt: TGTGCCAGCAGCGGCCGGACAGGGTCGGGGGTTAGTCAGCCCCAGCATTTT

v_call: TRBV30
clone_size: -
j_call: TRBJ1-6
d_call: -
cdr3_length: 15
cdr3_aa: CAWSAGQGGNSPLHF
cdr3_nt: TGTGCCTGGAGTGCAGGGCAGGGAGGAAATTCACCCCTCCACTTT

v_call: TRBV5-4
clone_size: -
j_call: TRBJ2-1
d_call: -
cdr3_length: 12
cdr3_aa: CASSRPGNEQFF
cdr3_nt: TGTGCCAGCAGCCGCCCCGGGAATGAGCAGTTCTTC

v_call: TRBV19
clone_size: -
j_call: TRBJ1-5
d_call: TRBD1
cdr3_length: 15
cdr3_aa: CASSIWTGSNQPQHF
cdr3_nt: TGTGCCAGTAGTATATGGACAGGGAGCAATCAGCCCCAGCATTTT

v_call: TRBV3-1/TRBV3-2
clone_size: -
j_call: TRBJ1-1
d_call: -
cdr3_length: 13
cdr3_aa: CASSQSGVTEAFF
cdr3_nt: TGTGCCAGCAGCCAATCAGGGGTCACTGAAGCTTTCTTT

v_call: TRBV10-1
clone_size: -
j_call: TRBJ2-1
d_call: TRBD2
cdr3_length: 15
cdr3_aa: CASSILAGGHNEQFF
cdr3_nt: TGCGCCAGCAGTATACTAGCGGGGGGGCACAATGAGCAGTTCTTC

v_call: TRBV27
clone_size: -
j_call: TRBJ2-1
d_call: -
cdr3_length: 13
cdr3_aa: CASSKLDVYEQFF
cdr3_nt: TGTGCCAGCAGTAAGCTAGATGTCTATGAGCAGTTCTTC

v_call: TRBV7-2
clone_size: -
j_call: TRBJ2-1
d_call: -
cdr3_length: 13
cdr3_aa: CASSLAAYNEQFF
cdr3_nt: TGTGCCAGCAGCTTAGCAGCATACAATGAGCAGTTCTTC

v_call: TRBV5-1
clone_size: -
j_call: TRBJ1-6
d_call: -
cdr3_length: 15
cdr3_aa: CASSLSGGHNSPLHF
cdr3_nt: TGCGCCAGCAGCTTGTCGGGGGGCCATAATTCACCCCTCCACTTT

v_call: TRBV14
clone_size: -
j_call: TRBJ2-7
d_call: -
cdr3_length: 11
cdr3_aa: CASSRSYEQYF
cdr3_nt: TGTGCCAGCAGCCGGAGCTACGAGCAGTACTTC

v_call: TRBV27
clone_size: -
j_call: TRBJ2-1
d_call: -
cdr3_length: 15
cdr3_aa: CASTLGGAPSNEQFF
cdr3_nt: TGTGCCAGCACCCTTGGGGGGGCGCCTTCCAATGAGCAGTTCTTC

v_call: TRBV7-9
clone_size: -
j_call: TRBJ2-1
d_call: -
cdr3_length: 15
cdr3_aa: CASSLGRETYNEQFF
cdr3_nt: TGTGCCAGCAGCTTAGGCCGGGAGACCTACAATGAGCAGTTCTTC

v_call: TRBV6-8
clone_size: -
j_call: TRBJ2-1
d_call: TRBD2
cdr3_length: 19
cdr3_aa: CASRLAGGPFLYSYNEQFF
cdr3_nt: TGTGCCAGCAGACTAGCGGGAGGACCGTTTCTTTACTCCTACAATGAGCAGTTCTTC

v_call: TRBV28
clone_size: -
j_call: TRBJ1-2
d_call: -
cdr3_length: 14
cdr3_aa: CASSIGTPNYGYTF
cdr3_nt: TGTGCCAGCAGTATCGGGACACCTAACTATGGCTACACCTTC

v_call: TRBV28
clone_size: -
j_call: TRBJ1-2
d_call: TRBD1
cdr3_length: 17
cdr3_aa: CASTQPGQTTTNYGYTF
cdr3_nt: TGTGCCAGCACGCAACCGGGACAGACTACTACTAACTATGGCTACACCTTC

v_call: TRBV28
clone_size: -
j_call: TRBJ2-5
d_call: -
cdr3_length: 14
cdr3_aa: CASSSTGDQETQYF
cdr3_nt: TGTGCCAGCAGTTCGACAGGAGACCAAGAGACCCAGTACTTC

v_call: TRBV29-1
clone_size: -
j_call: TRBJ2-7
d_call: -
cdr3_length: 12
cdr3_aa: CSVQAGFNEQYF
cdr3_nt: TGCAGCGTTCAGGCAGGGTTCAACGAGCAGTACTTC

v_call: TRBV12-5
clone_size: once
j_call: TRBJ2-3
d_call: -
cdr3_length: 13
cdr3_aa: CASAGWDTDTQYF
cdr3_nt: TGTGCTAGTGCAGGGTGGGACACAGATACGCAGTATTTT

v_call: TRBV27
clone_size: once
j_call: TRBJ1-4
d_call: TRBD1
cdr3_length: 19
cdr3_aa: CASSAQTGRYPATNEKLFF
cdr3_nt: TGTGCCAGCAGTGCGCAGACAGGGAGATACCCTGCAACTAATGAAAAACTGTTTTTT